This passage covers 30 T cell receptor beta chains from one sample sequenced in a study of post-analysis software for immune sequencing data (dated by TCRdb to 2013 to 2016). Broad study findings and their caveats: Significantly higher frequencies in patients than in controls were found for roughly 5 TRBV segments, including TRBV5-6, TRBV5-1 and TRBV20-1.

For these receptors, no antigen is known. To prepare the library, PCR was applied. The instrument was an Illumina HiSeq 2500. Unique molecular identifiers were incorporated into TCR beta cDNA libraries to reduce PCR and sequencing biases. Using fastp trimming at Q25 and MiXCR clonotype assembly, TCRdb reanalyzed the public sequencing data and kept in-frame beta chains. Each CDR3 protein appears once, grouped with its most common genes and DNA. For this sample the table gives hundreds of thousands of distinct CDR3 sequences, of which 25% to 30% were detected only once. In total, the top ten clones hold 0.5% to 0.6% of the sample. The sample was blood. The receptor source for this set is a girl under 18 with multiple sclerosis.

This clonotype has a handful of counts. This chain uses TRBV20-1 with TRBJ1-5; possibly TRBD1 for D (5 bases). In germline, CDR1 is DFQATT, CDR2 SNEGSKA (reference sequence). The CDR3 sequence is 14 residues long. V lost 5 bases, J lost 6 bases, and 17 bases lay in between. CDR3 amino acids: CSASSGGFSQPQHF. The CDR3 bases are TGCAGTGCTTCCTCCGGGGGGTTCAGTCAGCCCCAGCATTTT.

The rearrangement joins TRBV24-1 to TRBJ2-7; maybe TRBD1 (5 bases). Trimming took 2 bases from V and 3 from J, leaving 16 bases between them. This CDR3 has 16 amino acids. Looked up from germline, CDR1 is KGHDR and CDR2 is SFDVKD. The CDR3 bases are TGTGCCACCAGTGATTCGACCACGACAGCATTCTACGAGCAGTACTTC. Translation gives CATSDSTTTAFYEQYF.

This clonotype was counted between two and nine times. The CDR3 here is CASSGTPGQGYYGYTF. DNA of the CDR3: TGTGCCAGCAGCGGAACTCCGGGACAGGGCTACTATGGCTACACCTTC. The V gene is TRBV7-9, the J gene TRBJ1-2; TRBD1 aligns across 9 bases. The CDR3 is 16 residues long. V shed 5 bases, J shed 3 bases, and the junction held 10 bases outside the gene matches. Germline V CDR1 and CDR2: SEHNR, FQNEAQ (reference sequence).

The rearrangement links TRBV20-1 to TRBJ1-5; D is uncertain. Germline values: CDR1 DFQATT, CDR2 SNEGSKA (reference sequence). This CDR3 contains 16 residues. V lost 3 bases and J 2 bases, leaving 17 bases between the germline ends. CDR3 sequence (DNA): TGCAGTGCTAGGGGAGGCCGGACCCCCGGCAATCAGCCCCAGCATTTT. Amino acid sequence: CSARGGRTPGNQPQHF.

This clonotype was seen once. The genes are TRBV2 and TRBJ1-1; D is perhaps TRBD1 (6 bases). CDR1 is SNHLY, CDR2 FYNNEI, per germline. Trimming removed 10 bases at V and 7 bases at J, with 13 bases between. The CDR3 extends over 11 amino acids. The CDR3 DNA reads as TGTGCCATCGAGGGGGGAATTGAAGCTTTCTTT. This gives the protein CAIEGGIEAFF.

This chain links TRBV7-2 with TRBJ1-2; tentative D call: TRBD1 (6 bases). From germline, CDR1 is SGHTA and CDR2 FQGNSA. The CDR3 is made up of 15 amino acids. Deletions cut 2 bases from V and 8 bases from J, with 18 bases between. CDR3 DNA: TGTGCCAGCAGCTTATGGGGGGCGCAGGGAGGAGGCTACACCTTC. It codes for CASSLWGAQGGGYTF.

In DNA, the CDR3 is TGTGCCAGCAGTTTTTCGGAGCAGTTCTACGAGCAGTACTTC. This translates into CASSFSEQFYEQYF. This chain links TRBV12-3 or TRBV12-4 with TRBJ2-7; D is ambiguous. This CDR3 spans 14 amino acids. V lost 3 bases, J lost 3 bases, and 12 bases lay in between.

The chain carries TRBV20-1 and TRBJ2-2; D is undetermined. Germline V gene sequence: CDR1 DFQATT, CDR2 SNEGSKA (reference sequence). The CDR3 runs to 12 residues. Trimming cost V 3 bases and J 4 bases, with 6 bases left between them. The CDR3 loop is CSASPSTGELFF. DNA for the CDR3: TGCAGTGCTAGCCCTTCCACCGGGGAGCTGTTTTTT.

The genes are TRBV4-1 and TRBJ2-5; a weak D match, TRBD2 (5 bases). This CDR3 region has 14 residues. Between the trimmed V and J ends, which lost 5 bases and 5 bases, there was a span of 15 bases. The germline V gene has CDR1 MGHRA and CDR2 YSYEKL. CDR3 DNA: TGCGCCAGCAGCTCCGAGGGCCGGTTCGAGACCCAGTACTTC. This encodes CASSSEGRFETQYF.

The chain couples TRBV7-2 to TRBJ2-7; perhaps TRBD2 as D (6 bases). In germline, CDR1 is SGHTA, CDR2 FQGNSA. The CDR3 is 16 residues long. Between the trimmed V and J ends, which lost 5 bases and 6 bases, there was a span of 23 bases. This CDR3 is CASSPLFPSEAGEQYF. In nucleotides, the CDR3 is TGTGCCAGCAGCCCCCTTTTTCCTAGCGAAGCGGGCGAGCAGTACTTC.

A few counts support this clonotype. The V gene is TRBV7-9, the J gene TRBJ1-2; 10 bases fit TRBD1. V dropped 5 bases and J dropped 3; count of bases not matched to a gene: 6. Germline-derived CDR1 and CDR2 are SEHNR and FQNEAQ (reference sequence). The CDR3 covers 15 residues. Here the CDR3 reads CASSPRTGGDYGYTF. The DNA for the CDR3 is TGTGCCAGCAGCCCTCGGACAGGGGGTGACTATGGCTACACCTTC. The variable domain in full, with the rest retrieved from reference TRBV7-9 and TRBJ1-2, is DTGVSQNPRHKITKRGQNVTFRCDPISEHNRLYWYRQTLGQGPEFLTYFQNEAQLEKSRLLSDRFSAERPKGSFSTLEIQRTEQGDSAMYLCASSPRTGGDYGYTFGSGTRLTVV.

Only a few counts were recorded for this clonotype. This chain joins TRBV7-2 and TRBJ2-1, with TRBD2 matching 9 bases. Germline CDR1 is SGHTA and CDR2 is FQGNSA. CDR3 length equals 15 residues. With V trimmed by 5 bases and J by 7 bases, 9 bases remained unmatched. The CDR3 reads CASSPDRGGVNEQFF. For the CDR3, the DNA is TGTGCCAGCAGCCCCGACCGCGGGGGGGTAAATGAGCAGTTCTTC.

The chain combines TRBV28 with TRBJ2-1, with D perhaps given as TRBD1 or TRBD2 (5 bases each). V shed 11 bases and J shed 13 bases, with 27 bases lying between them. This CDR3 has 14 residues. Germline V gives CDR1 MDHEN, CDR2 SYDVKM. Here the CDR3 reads CAGTSRRGEETQFF. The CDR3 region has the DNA TGTGCCGGCACCTCGCGGAGAGGGGAAGAGACCCAGTTCTTC.

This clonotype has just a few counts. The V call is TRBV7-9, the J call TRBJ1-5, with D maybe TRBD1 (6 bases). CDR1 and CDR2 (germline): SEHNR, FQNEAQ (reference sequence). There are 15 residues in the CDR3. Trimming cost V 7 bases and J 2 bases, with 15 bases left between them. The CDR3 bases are TGTGCCAGCAACGCACACAGGGCTGGCAATCAGCCCCAGCATTTT. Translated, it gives CASNAHRAGNQPQHF.

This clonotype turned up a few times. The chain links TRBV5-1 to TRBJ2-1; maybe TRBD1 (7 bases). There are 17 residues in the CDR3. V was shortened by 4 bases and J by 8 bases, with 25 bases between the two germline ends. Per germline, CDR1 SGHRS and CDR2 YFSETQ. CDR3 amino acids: CASSPFRTGGRVHEQFF. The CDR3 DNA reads TGCGCCAGCAGCCCGTTCAGGACAGGAGGGAGAGTCCATGAGCAGTTCTTC.

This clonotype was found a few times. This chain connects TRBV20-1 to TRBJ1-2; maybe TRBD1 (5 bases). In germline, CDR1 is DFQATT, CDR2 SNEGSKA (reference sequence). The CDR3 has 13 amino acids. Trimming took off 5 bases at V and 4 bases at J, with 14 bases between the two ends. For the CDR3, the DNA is TGCAGTGCTGTCCAGGGAACAGTCTATGGCTACACCTTC. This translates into CSAVQGTVYGYTF.

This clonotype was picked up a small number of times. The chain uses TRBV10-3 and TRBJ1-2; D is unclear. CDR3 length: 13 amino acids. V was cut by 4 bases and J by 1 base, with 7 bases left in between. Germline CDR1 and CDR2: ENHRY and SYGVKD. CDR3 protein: CAISVQLNYGYTF. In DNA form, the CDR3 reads TGTGCCATCAGTGTGCAGCTTAACTATGGCTACACCTTC.

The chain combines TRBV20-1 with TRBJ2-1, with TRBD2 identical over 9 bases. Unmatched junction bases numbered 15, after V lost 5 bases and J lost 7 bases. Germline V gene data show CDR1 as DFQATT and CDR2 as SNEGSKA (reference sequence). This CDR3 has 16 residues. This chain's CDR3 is CSASNPGLAGLNEQFF. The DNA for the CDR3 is TGCAGTGCTTCTAATCCGGGGCTAGCGGGATTAAATGAGCAGTTCTTC.

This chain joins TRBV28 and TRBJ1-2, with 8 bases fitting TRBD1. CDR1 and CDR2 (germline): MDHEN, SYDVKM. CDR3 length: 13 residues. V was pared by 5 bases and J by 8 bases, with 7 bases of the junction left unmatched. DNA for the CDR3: TGTGCCAGCAGTCCTCTTGGACAGGGCGGCTACACCTTC. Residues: CASSPLGQGGYTF.

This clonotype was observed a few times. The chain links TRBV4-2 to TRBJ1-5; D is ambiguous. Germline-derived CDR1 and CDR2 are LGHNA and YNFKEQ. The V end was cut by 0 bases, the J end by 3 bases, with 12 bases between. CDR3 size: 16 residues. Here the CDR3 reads CASSQDRVGSNQPQHF. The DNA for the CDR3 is TGTGCCAGCAGCCAAGATCGGGTGGGTTCCAATCAGCCCCAGCATTTT.

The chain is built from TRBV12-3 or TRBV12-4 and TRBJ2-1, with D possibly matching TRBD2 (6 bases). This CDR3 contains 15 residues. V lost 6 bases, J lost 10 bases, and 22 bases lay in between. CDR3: CASREPGLPAGEQFF. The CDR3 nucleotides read TGTGCCAGCAGAGAGCCGGGACTGCCGGCAGGGGAGCAGTTCTTC.

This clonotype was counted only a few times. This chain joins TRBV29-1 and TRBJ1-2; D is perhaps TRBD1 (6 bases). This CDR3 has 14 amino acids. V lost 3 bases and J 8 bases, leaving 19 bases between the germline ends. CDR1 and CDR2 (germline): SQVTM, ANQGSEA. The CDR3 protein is CSVDGGSWVDGYTF. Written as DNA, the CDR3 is TGCAGCGTTGACGGGGGCTCGTGGGTCGACGGCTACACCTTC.

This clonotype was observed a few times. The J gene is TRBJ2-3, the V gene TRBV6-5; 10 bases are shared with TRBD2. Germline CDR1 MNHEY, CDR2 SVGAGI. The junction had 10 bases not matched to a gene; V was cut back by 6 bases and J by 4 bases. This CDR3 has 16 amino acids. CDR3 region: CASSPSSLAGADTQYF. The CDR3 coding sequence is TGTGCCAGCAGCCCATCGAGTCTAGCGGGAGCAGATACGCAGTATTTT.

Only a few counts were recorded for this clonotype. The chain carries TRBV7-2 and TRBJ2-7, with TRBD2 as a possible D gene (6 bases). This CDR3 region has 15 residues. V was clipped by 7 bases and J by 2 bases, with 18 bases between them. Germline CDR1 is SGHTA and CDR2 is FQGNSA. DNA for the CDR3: TGTGCCAGCAACCCCGGGGGACGCTCACCCTACGAGCAGTACTTC. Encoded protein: CASNPGGRSPYEQYF.

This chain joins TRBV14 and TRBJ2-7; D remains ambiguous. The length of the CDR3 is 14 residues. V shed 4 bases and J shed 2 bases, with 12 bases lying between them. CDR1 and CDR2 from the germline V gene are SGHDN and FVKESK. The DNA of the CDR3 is TGTGCCAGCAGCCCTCGGTCCCGAGCCTACGAGCAGTACTTC. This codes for CASSPRSRAYEQYF.

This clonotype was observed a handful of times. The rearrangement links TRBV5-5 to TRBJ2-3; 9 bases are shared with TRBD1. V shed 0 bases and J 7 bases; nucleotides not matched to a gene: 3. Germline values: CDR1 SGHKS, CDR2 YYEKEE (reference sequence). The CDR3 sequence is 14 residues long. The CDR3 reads CASSLVGQGNTQYF. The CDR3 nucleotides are TGTGCCAGCAGCTTGGTGGGACAGGGTAATACGCAGTATTTT.

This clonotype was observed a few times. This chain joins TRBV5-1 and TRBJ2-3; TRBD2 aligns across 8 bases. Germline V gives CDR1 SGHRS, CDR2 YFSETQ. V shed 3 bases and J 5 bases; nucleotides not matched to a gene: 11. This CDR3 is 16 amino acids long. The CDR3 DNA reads TGCGCCAGCAGCTCGGGACTAGTTCGAGATCGAGATACGCAGTATTTT. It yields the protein CASSSGLVRDRDTQYF.

CDR3 nucleotides: TGCGCCAGCAGCTGGGGACAGGAGCAGTTCTTC. Its translation: CASSWGQEQFF. The chain joins TRBV5-1 to TRBJ2-1; 7 bases line up with TRBD1. Germline values: CDR1 SGHRS, CDR2 YFSETQ. The CDR3 is made up of 11 amino acids. Trimming cost V 3 bases and J 10 bases; bases outside gene matches: 1.

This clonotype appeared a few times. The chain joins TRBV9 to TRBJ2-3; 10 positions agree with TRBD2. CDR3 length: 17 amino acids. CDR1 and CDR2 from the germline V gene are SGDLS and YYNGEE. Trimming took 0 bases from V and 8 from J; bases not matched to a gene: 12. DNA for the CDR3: TGTGCCAGCAGCGTAGCTTGGACTAGCGGTCGGTCCCTTACGCAGTATTTT. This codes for CASSVAWTSGRSLTQYF.

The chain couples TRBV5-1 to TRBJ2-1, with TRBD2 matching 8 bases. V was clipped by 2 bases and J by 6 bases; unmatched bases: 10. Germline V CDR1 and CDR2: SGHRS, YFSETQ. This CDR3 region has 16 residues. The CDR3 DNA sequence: TGCGCCAGCAGCTTCCTGGGGGGGACTAGTTCCAATGAGCAGTTCTTC. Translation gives CASSFLGGTSSNEQFF.